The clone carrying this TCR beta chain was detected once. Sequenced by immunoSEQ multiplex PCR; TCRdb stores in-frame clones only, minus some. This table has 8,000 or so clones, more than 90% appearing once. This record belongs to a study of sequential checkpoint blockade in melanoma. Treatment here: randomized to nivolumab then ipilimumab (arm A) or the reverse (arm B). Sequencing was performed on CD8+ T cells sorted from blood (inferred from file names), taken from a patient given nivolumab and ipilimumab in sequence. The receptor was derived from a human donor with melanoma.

The CDR3 DNA sequence: TGTGCCAGCAGCATCCGGGACAGGGGAGCCGGGGAGCTGTTTTTT. Protein sequence: CASSIRDRGAGELFF. The rearrangement uses TRBV4-2 and TRBJ2-2; 10 bases align to TRBD1. The CDR3 runs 15 residues. The germline gives CDR1 LGHNA, CDR2 YNFKEQ. V lost 5 bases and J lost 6; bases outside the gene matches: 6.